The following is a T cell receptor beta chain sequence with its context. The antigen remains undetermined. The data derive from a study of cytomegalovirus exposure and HLA in healthy donors. Study-level findings and limits: Earlier analysis yielded a pattern in which most TCR beta V segments were productive about 90% or about 30% of the time. CMV antigen specificity of a few CMV-associated chains was confirmed in vitro.

CDR1 is SGHRS and CDR2 is YFSETQ in the germline V gene. This CDR3 has 14 amino acids. V was shortened by 5 bases and J by 9 bases, with 18 bases between the two germline ends. Primers for the PCR totalled 60 Vbeta and 13 Jbeta. Here immunoSEQ multiplex PCR was the method, and the copy in TCRdb shows in-frame clones only, minus some. Of about 110,000 clones in the sample, 70% to 90% were seen once. The receptor was derived from a man aged 40-49 years in good health and CMV-seronegative. Sequencing input: PBMCs. The rearrangement uses TRBV5-1 and TRBJ2-1; D is undetermined. CDR3 region: CASRLISDSGEQFF. DNA of the CDR3: TGCGCCAGCAGGTTGATTTCCGATTCGGGTGAGCAGTTCTTC.